The 22 T cell receptor beta chains below come from one sample, sequenced in a study of T cells in Graves' hyperthyroidism and ophthalmopathy. Researchers amplified the TCR beta CDR3 regions from RNA transcripts. HTBI primers were the set used in a first-round RT-PCR of the TCR CDR3. TCRdb passed the multiplex PCR reads through MiXCR, listing each CDR3 protein once. The data show around 180,000 distinct CDR3 sequences, over 15% seen once. Material for sequencing was blood. The source of these receptors is a woman aged 45 to 65 with Graves' hyperthyroidism.

In its sample, this clonotype was seen many times. The chain has TRBV25-1 and TRBJ2-2; D gene ambiguous. Trimming removed 5 bases at V and 6 bases at J, with 7 bases between. Looked up from germline, CDR1 is MGHDK and CDR2 is SYGVNS. The CDR3 is 12 amino acids. The CDR3 spells CASSRVAGELFF. CDR3 in DNA: TGTGCCAGCAGTCGCGTAGCCGGGGAGCTGTTTTTT.

Ten or more counts support this clonotype. The chain has TRBV20-1 and TRBJ2-1; TRBD2 aligns across 7 bases. With V trimmed by 5 bases and J by 2 bases, 12 bases remained unmatched. CDR1 is DFQATT, CDR2 SNEGSKA, per germline (reference sequence). CDR3 length: 16 residues. The CDR3 coding sequence is TGCAGTGCTCGCGTAGGGGCGGGGGTTACCTACAATGAGCAGTTCTTC. Protein sequence: CSARVGAGVTYNEQFF.

There are many counts of this clonotype. This chain uses TRBV13 with TRBJ1-1; maybe TRBD1 (5 bases). This CDR3 has 15 amino acids. With 1 base removed from V and 0 bases from J, the gap between germline ends came to 9 bases. Germline CDR1 is PRHDT and CDR2 is FYEKMQ (reference sequence). The CDR3 bases are TGTGCCAGCAGCTTAGAAGCAGGGATGAACACTGAAGCTTTCTTT. Protein: CASSLEAGMNTEAFF.

This clonotype was counted at least ten times. The chain uses TRBV12-3 or TRBV12-4 and TRBJ2-4; tentatively, D is TRBD1 (5 bases). V was shortened by 3 bases and J by 8 bases, with 14 bases between the two germline ends. The CDR3 is made up of 14 amino acids. The CDR3 coding sequence is TGTGCCAGCAGTTTTTTCGGGCGCAGGGACATTCAGTACTTC. Residues: CASSFFGRRDIQYF.

This clonotype was found many times. The J gene is TRBJ2-7, the V gene TRBV9; 8 bases are shared with TRBD1. The V segment lost 4 bases and the J segment 3 bases; nucleotides outside the gene matches: 9. The germline V gene has CDR1 SGDLS and CDR2 YYNGEE. This CDR3 is 15 amino acids long. The CDR3 loop reads CASSPRGTGYYEQYF. For the CDR3, the DNA is TGTGCCAGCAGCCCTAGAGGGACAGGATACTACGAGCAGTACTTC.

The chain is built from TRBV10-2 and TRBJ1-6, with D tentatively TRBD1 (5 bases). The CDR3 consists of 16 residues. Germline assignment: CDR1 WSHSY and CDR2 SAAADI. V shed 1 base and J shed 2 bases, with 9 bases lying between them. This chain's CDR3 is CASSEFWGPYNSPLHF. The CDR3 DNA is TGCGCCAGCAGTGAGTTTTGGGGCCCCTATAATTCACCCCTCCACTTT.

The CDR3 is CSVSGGLGEKLFF. CDR3 DNA: TGCAGCGTTAGCGGGGGCCTGGGTGAAAAACTGTTTTTT. The V and J genes are TRBV29-1 and TRBJ1-4, with D possibly TRBD1 on 6 matching bases. Per the germline V gene, CDR1 is SQVTM and CDR2 is ANQGSEA. With 5 bases removed from V and 7 bases from J, the gap between germline ends came to 14 bases. The CDR3 spans 13 residues.

This chain uses TRBV6-1 with TRBJ2-7; D is uncertain. CDR3 length: 13 amino acids. V was shortened by 6 bases and J by 6 bases, with 15 bases between the two germline ends. Germline CDR1 and CDR2: MNHNS and SASEGT. The CDR3 bases are TGTGCCAGCAGCCCCGAGACATTCTCCGAGCAGTACTTC. Amino acids: CASSPETFSEQYF.

In this sample, this clonotype turned up many times. J is TRBJ1-1 and V is TRBV2; tentative D call: TRBD1 (5 bases). Trimming took off 7 bases at V and 3 bases at J, with 18 bases between the two ends. The CDR3 runs 15 residues. The germline gives CDR1 SNHLY, CDR2 FYNNEI. The CDR3 region is CASIGTGGEYTEAFF. CDR3 DNA: TGTGCCAGCATTGGTACAGGAGGGGAATACACTGAAGCTTTCTTT.

Ten or more counts support this clonotype. DNA for the CDR3: TGTGCCAGCAAAGGGACAGCCCAAGAGACCCAGTACTTC. This translates into CASKGTAQETQYF. The chain joins TRBV2 to TRBJ2-5; 7 bases are a match to TRBD1. Germline assignment: CDR1 SNHLY and CDR2 FYNNEI. The CDR3 spans 13 residues. With V trimmed by 7 bases and J by 1 base, 3 bases remained unmatched. Full variable domain (outside the CDR3, taken from reference TRBV2 and TRBJ2-5): EPEVTQTPSHQVTQMGQEVILRCVPISNHLYFYWYRQILGQKVEFLVSFYNNEISEKSEIFDDQFSVERPDGSNFTLKIRSTKLEDSAMYFCASKGTAQETQYFGPGTRLLVL.

This clonotype was seen ten or more times. The DNA of the CDR3 is TGCAGCGTTGAAGCGGGGGCGGGAACCGGGGAGCTGTTTTTT. This encodes CSVEAGAGTGELFF. The chain combines TRBV29-1 with TRBJ2-2; D possibly uses TRBD1 or TRBD2 (6 bases each). Germline assignment: CDR1 SQVTM and CDR2 ANQGSEA. V gave up 1 base and J gave up 5 bases, with 11 bases separating them. This CDR3 has 14 amino acids.

In this sample, this clonotype turned up many times. The V gene is TRBV12-3 or TRBV12-4, the J gene TRBJ2-1; 7 bases agree with TRBD2. The trim removed 6 bases at V and 7 bases at J, leaving 6 bases unmatched. The CDR3 covers 13 residues. CDR3 nucleotides: TGTGCCAGCAGGGGTCCCGGGAGGAATGAGCAGTTCTTC. It yields the protein CASRGPGRNEQFF.

There are many counts of this clonotype. The J gene is TRBJ1-2, the V gene TRBV11-2; 7 positions match TRBD1. The germline V gene has CDR1 SGHAT and CDR2 FQNNGV. V lost 4 bases to trimming and J lost 4 bases; unmatched junction nucleotides: 6. The CDR3 spans 14 residues. In DNA, the CDR3 is TGTGCCAGCAGCTCCGCGACAGGGCTCTATGGCTACACCTTC. This gives the protein CASSSATGLYGYTF.

This clonotype was seen many times. The chain recombines TRBV6-6 with TRBJ1-3, with D perhaps TRBD1 (5 bases). Trimming removed 0 bases from V and 0 bases from J, with 15 bases in between. CDR3 length: 18 residues. CDR1 MNHNY and CDR2 SVGAGI come from the germline V gene (reference sequence). CDR3 region: CASSYSGSGTPSGNTIYF. CDR3 nucleotides: TGTGCCAGCAGTTACTCCGGGTCCGGGACTCCCTCTGGAAACACCATATATTTT.

This clonotype showed up many times. V is TRBV5-1 and J is TRBJ1-2; tentatively, D is TRBD1 (5 bases). The V gene lost 4 bases and the J gene lost 2 bases, with 9 bases spanning the gap. The CDR3 length is 13 residues. In germline, CDR1 is SGHRS, CDR2 YFSETQ. CDR3 sequence: CASSGDRNYGYTF. The CDR3, as DNA: TGCGCCAGCAGCGGGGACCGAAACTATGGCTACACCTTC.

This clonotype has at least ten counts. The CDR3 protein is CASSISGNQPQHF. The DNA for the CDR3 is TGTGCCAGTAGTATATCCGGAAATCAGCCCCAGCATTTT. The chain links TRBV19 to TRBJ1-5; D is uncertain. This CDR3 region has 13 residues. Germline V gives CDR1 LNHDA, CDR2 SQIVND (reference sequence). Trimming pared 2 bases from V and 4 bases from J, leaving 6 bases between.

This clonotype was counted ten times or more. The V gene is TRBV20-1, the J gene TRBJ1-5; a possible D gene is TRBD1 (5 bases). Looked up from germline, CDR1 is DFQATT and CDR2 is SNEGSKA (reference sequence). The V end lost 0 bases, the J end lost 7 bases, and 16 bases lay between the germline ends. This CDR3 has 15 amino acids. DNA of the CDR3: TGCAGTGCTAGAGATAGAGGGGCAGGGTCCCAGCCCCAGCATTTT. This encodes CSARDRGAGSQPQHF.

This clonotype was found many times. This chain uses TRBV4-2 with TRBJ2-3, with TRBD2 matching 8 bases. V lost 1 base to trimming and J lost 2 bases; unmatched junction nucleotides: 11. Germline V gene sequence: CDR1 LGHNA, CDR2 YNFKEQ. The CDR3 is made up of 18 amino acids. The CDR3 is CASSQVGPGGGTTDTQYF. CDR3 bases: TGTGCCAGCAGCCAAGTGGGGCCCGGGGGGGGCACCACAGATACGCAGTATTTT.

This clonotype showed up many times. V usage is TRBV2 and J usage is TRBJ2-2; 8 positions match TRBD1. The CDR3 consists of 14 residues. Germline CDR1 and CDR2: SNHLY and FYNNEI. After removal of 4 bases from V and 4 bases from J, the junction contained 2 bases not matched to a gene. The CDR3 DNA sequence: TGTGCCAGCAGTGGACAGGGGAGCACCGGGGAGCTGTTTTTT. Residues: CASSGQGSTGELFF.

V gene TRBV10-3 combines with J gene TRBJ1-1, with a possible D match to TRBD1 (5 bases). The CDR3 totals 15 residues. The V end lost 0 bases, the J end lost 2 bases, and 10 bases lay between the germline ends. Germline CDR1 ENHRY, CDR2 SYGVKD. In nucleotides, the CDR3 is TGTGCCATCAGTGAGTCGAGGGGACTCAACACTGAAGCTTTCTTT. Protein: CAISESRGLNTEAFF.

The sample holds many counts of this clonotype. The chain has TRBV2 and TRBJ2-1; 7 nucleotides agree with TRBD1. CDR1 is SNHLY and CDR2 is FYNNEI in the germline V gene. V shed 10 bases, J shed 6 bases, and the junction held 9 bases outside the gene matches. The CDR3 extends over 13 amino acids. CDR3 region: CANRQGSTNEQFF. CDR3 in DNA: TGTGCCAACAGACAGGGCAGTACCAATGAGCAGTTCTTC.

Many counts were recorded for this clonotype. The chain has TRBV7-2 and TRBJ1-3; the D is unclear. The CDR3 sequence is 15 residues long. Trimming pared 0 bases from V and 4 bases from J, leaving 10 bases between. The germline V gene encodes CDR1 SGHTA and CDR2 FQGNSA. The CDR3 nucleotides are TGTGCCAGCAGCTTAGCAGGAACAGCCGGAAACACCATATATTTT. Its protein product is CASSLAGTAGNTIYF.